This TCR beta chain was recorded in a study of shared clonotypes between healthy human individuals (dated by TCRdb to the early 2020s). Turning to the overall study: The cohort comprised two women and three men aged 18 to 49 years. Libraries were prepared and TCR repertoires were sequenced by different laboratories using diverse techniques, in order to increase sequencing depth and limit assay-specific biases. To estimate repertoire size and how much clonotype sharing occurs between individuals, the study deeply sequenced the blood TCR repertoires of roughly 5 healthy adults. Between about 0.94 and 8.9 billion PBMCs per donor were obtained by leukapheresis. For each donor, CD4 naive and CD4 memory were each given three plates, CD8 naive was given two plates, and CD8 memory was given one plate.

The germline V gene (reference sequence) supplies CDR1 MNHNY and CDR2 SVGAGI. Inclusive of the bounding cysteine and phenylalanine, the CDR3 is 13 residues long. The DNA shown is the 39-base CDR3, in frame from base 1. V is pared back by 8 bases and J by 4 bases, with 12 bases lying between the germline termini. Concerning this clone itself: The antigen this receptor binds is unknown. Base quality data are lacking; no much larger clone is found one base away.

Here is what the overall study found, with its caveats: Incomplete sequencing was indicated by rarefaction of sorted-subset datasets, despite the large sequencing depth. Pairwise subsampling led to the expectation that sequencing depth would affect the degree of clonotype sharing among donors. Compared with non-shared clonotypes, clonotypes shared by all four sorted-subset donors had higher generation probabilities. About 5% of naive CD4, 3.5% of naive CD8, approximately 2.2% of memory CD4, and around 0.42% of memory CD8 clonotypes were shared across several donors. Estimated clonotype richness was generally larger for naive than for memory subsets. Sampling was restricted to blood, and TCR repertoires in tissue are likely to differ from TCR repertoires in blood. The genetic and exposure-history diversity represented was limited by the small number of donors.

TCR CDR3 regions were amplified from genomic DNA by multiplex PCR using the deep immunoSEQ assay. For each cell subset, the extracted genomic DNA was distributed evenly across all wells of several immunoSEQ 96-well plates, and each plate served as one replicate. For sorted subsets, approximately 210 ng genomic DNA, equal to tens of thousands of T cell genomes, was loaded into each replicate PCR. The purified libraries were quantified using a Qubit 3.0 fluorometer, sized with a Bioanalyzer 2100, and then quantified again using the KAPA Library Quantification kit. Every immunoSEQ 96-well plate was sequenced on a separate single-read 150-cycle Illumina NextSeq 550 flow cell. As for the original processing: The immunoSEQ output contained only junctional sequences without quality scores, so filtering could not match that applied to full-length reads. Sequences were annotated with PyIR, a Python wrapper for IgBLAST v1.9, using IMGT germline references to assign V/J genes and CDR3. Reads were removed for weak V/J assignments (E-value above 1e-6), missing CDR3, stop codons, out-of-frame junctions, or ambiguous translated residues. V3J clonotypes were defined as sequences sharing an identical inferred V gene, J gene, and CDR3 amino acid sequence. Percentage overlap between repertoires was computed as shared unique clonotypes divided by the size of the smaller repertoire. Repertoire richness was assessed with RTK rarefaction, the Chao1 estimator, and Recon v2.1 estimates of unobserved clonotypes. Generation probabilities for all TCRbeta clonotypes obtained by the gDNA method from a few donors were computed using OLGA. TCRdb provides this immuneACCESS table in a form limited to in-frame rearrangements. Some clones are lacking; in checked studies, under half of them reflect an unresolved V gene, and why the rest are absent is not known. The DNA was the basis for D and trimming; V, J and clone size are from that table. The sample yields about 2.4 million clones; over 85% were counted once. Of the sample, 0.36% falls within the top ten clones.

Donors were healthy HIV-negative adults with no recently reported acute infections or vaccinations. Every donor was a Caucasian adult residing in Nashville, Tennessee, USA. CD4+ T cells were enriched by magnetic negative selection; naive cells were then positively selected on CD45RA, and the negative fraction formed the memory subset. Blood was collected by leukapheresis, and PBMCs were isolated by Ficoll-Histopaque density gradient centrifugation and then cryopreserved in liquid nitrogen vapor phase. Analytical flow cytometry was used to check the purity and quantity of every magnetically sorted T cell population. Each sorted fraction had its genomic DNA isolated and then quantified by UV absorbance on a Nanodrop 2000c.

The sequence is built from TRBV6-6 and TRBJ1-5, with the D gene uncertain. Sequenced: naive CD4+ T cells from PBMCs. The intended sense of this specimen's cell subset or site label: CD45RA+ positively selected. The sequence came from a young man in good health. Some clones in this sample may be carry-over from other donors' samples. The CDR3 protein sequence reads: CASSGTENQPQHF. The DNA sequence is given as TGTGCCAGCTCGGGAACAGAGAATCAGCCCCAGCATTTT.